The 6 T cell receptor beta chains below were found in one sample sequenced in a study of T cell responses to AZD1222 COVID-19 vaccine. Data came from immunoSEQ multiplex PCR; TCRdb stores just in-frame clones and leaves some out. The sample consists of 130,000 or so clones, around 94% of them appearing once. Sequences were derived from peripheral blood, sampled on day 0 of AZD1222 vaccination. Source of these receptors: an adult in good health.

V and J are TRBV19 and TRBJ1-2, with 8 bases identical to TRBD1. The CDR3 extends over 14 amino acids. Germline CDR1 is LNHDA and CDR2 is SQIVND (reference sequence). V lost 7 bases to trimming and J lost 4 bases; unmatched junction nucleotides: 8. The CDR3 reads CASTFGQGGYGYTF. In nucleotides, the CDR3 is TGTGCCAGTACCTTCGGACAGGGAGGCTATGGCTACACCTTC.

This chain connects TRBV28 to TRBJ1-2; tentatively, D is TRBD1 (5 bases). Trimming shortened V by 10 bases and J by 3 bases, and 18 bases separated the two germline ends. The CDR3 is 14 residues long. From germline, CDR1 is MDHEN and CDR2 SYDVKM. The CDR3, as DNA: TGTGCCACCCTAGAGGGGAACAAGCACTATGGCTACACCTTC. Translation: CATLEGNKHYGYTF.

The genes are TRBV4-1 and TRBJ1-4; the match to TRBD1 covers 12 bases. V lost 1 base and J lost 8; bases outside the gene matches: 2. CDR3 length: 15 amino acids. Germline V gene sequence: CDR1 MGHRA, CDR2 YSYEKL. The CDR3 loop is CASSQVGTGGEKLFF. The CDR3 bases are TGCGCCAGCAGCCAAGTAGGGACAGGGGGCGAAAAACTGTTTTTT.

The chain recombines TRBV9 with TRBJ1-2, with D possibly TRBD1 on 5 matching bases. The CDR3 contains 15 residues. The germline V gene encodes CDR1 SGDLS and CDR2 YYNGEE. The V end was cut by 3 bases, the J end by 3 bases, with 15 bases between. CDR3 DNA sequence: TGTGCCAGCAGCGACACACCACAGGAGGACTATGGCTACACCTTC. Translation: CASSDTPQEDYGYTF.

The V call is TRBV7-3, the J call TRBJ2-5, with TRBD2 matching 12 bases. The CDR3 extends over 15 amino acids. Germline loops: CDR1 SGHTA, CDR2 FQGTGA. Trimming cost V 5 bases and J 5 bases; bases outside gene matches: 6. CDR3 loop: CASSPSGRVYETQYF. In nucleotides, the CDR3 is TGTGCCAGCAGCCCTAGCGGGAGGGTATATGAGACCCAGTACTTC.

The rearrangement joins TRBV7-9 to TRBJ2-7; 9 bases are shared with TRBD2. This CDR3 region has 15 residues. CDR1 and CDR2 (germline): SEHNR, FQNEAQ (reference sequence). V trimming: 5 bases; J trimming: 0 bases; junction bases outside the gene matches: 5. The CDR3 reads CASSMTSGLSYEQYF. The DNA for the CDR3 is TGTGCCAGCAGCATGACTAGCGGCCTCTCCTACGAGCAGTACTTC.